This TCR beta chain was identified during a study of human T cells and chemical hapten exposure. Study results and caveats: TCRs above 1 in 1000 frequency did not change with DPC sensitization.

This CDR3 has 14 amino acids. V shed 3 bases and J shed 10 bases, with 19 bases lying between them. Germline V gives CDR1 DFQATT, CDR2 SNEGSKA (reference sequence). TCRdb passed the RACE reads through MiXCR, listing each CDR3 protein once. The sample includes approximately 80,000 distinct CDR3 sequences, approximately 11% of them seen just once. In the case of this clonotype: Its antigen is unknown.

This sample's time point: patch test 1, 2 weeks after DPC sensitization. Treatment denoted: therapeutic diphenylcyclopropenone sensitization with weekly scalp DPC. Those who donated were patients with alopecia, 18 to 70 years of age, and suitable for DPC. The authors extracted total RNA from unfractionated whole blood. This TCR was recovered from a woman aged 50 to 60 with alopecia areata. Some clones in this sample may be carry-over from other donors' samples. This rearrangement joins TRBV20-1 to TRBJ2-1; a possible D gene is TRBD2 (6 bases). Here the sequenced sample was whole blood, taken in connection with sensitization to the hapten diphenylcyclopropenone (DPC). As DNA, the CDR3 is TGCAGTGCTAGCGGGGGAGCCATTCGTGGCGAGCAGTTCTTC. Its protein is CSASGGAIRGEQFF.